A selection of T cell receptor beta chains follows, all from one sample in a study of blood T cells in healthy people across ages. TCRdb re-called the 5' RACE reads with MiXCR, one entry per CDR3 protein. The sample has about 1.6 million distinct CDR3 sequences, around 35% seen once; the top ten hold around 11%. Sequenced input: blood. The receptor set was obtained from a woman aged 25 to 39 in good health. The CDR3 runs from the conserved cysteine through the conserved F or W. The D gene is left open where the match is weak. Clone size is stated in some rows and not others, as once, few, many or a class when expanded.

DNA,CDR3,D,V,J,size
TGTGCCAGCATCCGTACGGGGAGAAATCGGCCCCAGCATTTT,CASIRTGRNRPQHF,NA,TRBV7-9,TRBJ1-5,NA
TGTGCCACCAGGACCACCGGACTAGCGGAACAAGAGACCCAGTACTTC,CATRTTGLAEQETQYF,TRBD2,TRBV9,TRBJ2-5,NA
TGCAGTGCTAGACTACAGGTAGCCCTCTCCTACGAGCAGTACTTC,CSARLQVALSYEQYF,NA,TRBV20-1,TRBJ2-7,NA
TGTGCCAGCAGTTCCCTAGCGGGAAGGGCGGTAGATACGCAGTATTTT,CASSSLAGRAVDTQYF,TRBD2,TRBV27,TRBJ2-3,few
TGCAGTGCAGAGCCAAGGTGGGGGGACTCCTACGAGCAGTACTTC,CSAEPRWGDSYEQYF,NA,TRBV20-1,TRBJ2-7,few
TGCAGCGTTGACGAGGGATCTAACTATGGCTACACCTTC,CSVDEGSNYGYTF,NA,TRBV29-1,TRBJ1-2,NA
TGTGCCAGCAGTCTGACAGGGAAGGGCTCCTACGAGCAGTACTTC,CASSLTGKGSYEQYF,TRBD1,TRBV6-2/TRBV6-3,TRBJ2-7,NA
TGCAGTGCTTCCTTAACGGAGGAGCAGTTCTTC,CSASLTEEQFF,NA,TRBV20-1,TRBJ2-1,NA
TGTGCCAGCAGCCTAGCTTATACGCAGTATTTT,CASSLAYTQYF,NA,TRBV28,TRBJ2-3,NA
TGTGCCAGCAGAGTTGCGGGACAGGACTATGGCTACACCTTC,CASRVAGQDYGYTF,TRBD1,TRBV27,TRBJ1-2,NA
TGTGCCATCAGTGAGTCACAAAACGAAAACGGGGTTTACAATGAGCAGTTCTTC,CAISESQNENGVYNEQFF,NA,TRBV10-3,TRBJ2-1,few
TGTGCCAGCAGTGTGGCTCCGCAAAAGACCCAGTACTTC,CASSVAPQKTQYF,NA,TRBV6-1,TRBJ2-5,NA
TGTGCCAGCGGGGACGGGACAGTGTTTCTGGGTGGCTACACCTTC,CASGDGTVFLGGYTF,TRBD1,TRBV6-1,TRBJ1-2,NA
TGTGCCAGCAGCTTAGTCGCGGGAGATACGCAGTATTTT,CASSLVAGDTQYF,NA,TRBV7-2,TRBJ2-3,many
TGCAGCGTTGTGCTCGGGAGGGCCGGCAATGAGCAGTTCTTC,CSVVLGRAGNEQFF,TRBD2,TRBV29-1,TRBJ2-1,many
TGCAGCGTTGATGGGGACATCCGCAGAGATACGCAGTATTTT,CSVDGDIRRDTQYF,NA,TRBV29-1,TRBJ2-3,many
TGCAGCGTTGATCCCCTTGGACAGGGGGCGGGGGGCTACACCTTC,CSVDPLGQGAGGYTF,TRBD1,TRBV29-1,TRBJ1-2,many
TGTGCCAGCAGCCCACAATCCCTTTCCTACGAGCAGTACTTC,CASSPQSLSYEQYF,NA,TRBV9,TRBJ2-7,few
TGTGCCAGCACCCCGCGGGGCTTAAAGAGCTCCTACAATGAGCAGTTCTTC,CASTPRGLKSSYNEQFF,NA,TRBV13,TRBJ2-1,NA
TGCAGCGCATCAAAGGGTTCTGGAAACACCATATATTTT,CSASKGSGNTIYF,NA,TRBV29-1,TRBJ1-3,few
TGCAGTGCTAGAGGTCTAGCGGGGTTCAGCTCCTACGAGCAGTACTTC,CSARGLAGFSSYEQYF,TRBD2,TRBV20-1,TRBJ2-7,few
TGCGCCAGCAGCATCCCCGGGACAGTGGAGCTACATACGCAGTATTTT,CASSIPGTVELHTQYF,TRBD1,TRBV5-1,TRBJ2-3,NA
TGTGCCACCAGCAGAGGCGGACAGCGTAACTATGGCTACACCTTC,CATSRGGQRNYGYTF,NA,TRBV15,TRBJ1-2,few
TGTGCCAGCAGTTTGGGGGAACGTGGCTACACCTTC,CASSLGERGYTF,NA,TRBV28,TRBJ1-2,few
TGTGCCAGCAGTTTTTACATCTATGGCTACACCTTC,CASSFYIYGYTF,NA,TRBV28,TRBJ1-2,NA
TGTGCCTGGAGCCTGGACCCTGGGGCCAACGTCCTGACTTTC,CAWSLDPGANVLTF,NA,TRBV30,TRBJ2-6,NA
TGCGCCAGCAGCCACAAGGAGAGCTCCTATAATTCACCCCTCCACTTT,CASSHKESSYNSPLHF,NA,TRBV4-1,TRBJ1-6,NA
TGTGCCAGCAGTTACGGCGAGGGTTTCGGGGAGCTGTTTTTT,CASSYGEGFGELFF,NA,TRBV6-5,TRBJ2-2,NA
TGTGCCACCAGTCCCTGGGGGGCCACAGATACGCAGTATTTT,CATSPWGATDTQYF,NA,TRBV15,TRBJ2-3,NA
TGTGCCTGGAGTGTGAGGGCCAGCACAGATACGCAGTATTTT,CAWSVRASTDTQYF,NA,TRBV30,TRBJ2-3,NA
TGTGCCAGCAGTTCGGACAGCTTCACCTACGAGCAGTACTTC,CASSSDSFTYEQYF,NA,TRBV12-3/TRBV12-4,TRBJ2-7,NA
TGTGCCAGCAGTTTAGAAACGGGACAGCAACAGTACTTC,CASSLETGQQQYF,TRBD1,TRBV27,TRBJ2-7,NA
TGCGCCAGCAGCCAATCCGCGTTGTTTTTAGTGACTGAAGCTTTCTTT,CASSQSALFLVTEAFF,NA,TRBV4-1,TRBJ1-1,NA
TGTGCCAGCAGTGATTGGACAGGTTGGGACGAGCAGTTCTTC,CASSDWTGWDEQFF,TRBD1,TRBV6-1,TRBJ2-1,NA
TGTGCCAGCAGTTTACGGCGGTATGATAGCAATCAGCCCCAGCATTTT,CASSLRRYDSNQPQHF,NA,TRBV28,TRBJ1-5,NA
TGCGCCAGCAGCTTGGACGCGCTAGGGCAGCCCCAGCATTTT,CASSLDALGQPQHF,NA,TRBV5-1,TRBJ1-5,NA
TGCGCCAGCAGCCAGGGGGTAGCTGGAAACACCATATATTTT,CASSQGVAGNTIYF,NA,TRBV4-1,TRBJ1-3,NA
TGTGCCTGGAGTATCCCGGACAGGACCCACTACGAGCAGTACTTC,CAWSIPDRTHYEQYF,TRBD1,TRBV30,TRBJ2-7,NA
TGCAGTGCTAGAAGTGGCGAGGGCAACCGATGGCCCCAGCATTTT,CSARSGEGNRWPQHF,NA,TRBV20-1,TRBJ1-5,few
TGCAGCGTTGATAGTGGCAGCCCGAACACTGAAGCTTTCTTT,CSVDSGSPNTEAFF,NA,TRBV29-1,TRBJ1-1,few